The entry below describes one T cell receptor beta chain. The target antigen is unknown. Assay used: immunoSEQ multiplex PCR; TCRdb lists only in-frame clones, some missing. The data contain tens of thousands of clones, around 89% of them singletons. The data stem from a study of OX40 agonist ivuxolimab in advanced cancers. Study-level background: People in dose escalation had one of these cancers: hepatocellular carcinoma, melanoma, renal cell or head and neck cancer. Prior checkpoint blockade (anti-PD-1, anti-PD-L1 or anti-CTLA-4) was permitted; 40% had it.

Study conclusions and caveats: CD8+ T cells were the subset that, on average, had more expanded clones than CD4+.

Sequenced material: CD4+ or CD8+ T cells sorted from blood, taken in a trial of the OX40 agonist ivuxolimab. This TCR derives from an adult with an advanced solid tumor such as melanoma, head and neck, liver or kidney cancer.

CDR3 loop: CASSYSGREGGYTF. In nucleotides, the CDR3 is TGTGCCAGCAGTTACTCGGGCAGGGAGGGTGGCTACACCTTC. The rearrangement joins TRBV6-5 to TRBJ1-2, with D maybe TRBD1 (5 bases). Deletions cut 0 bases from V and 7 bases from J, with 12 bases between. The CDR3 length is 14 residues. The germline gives CDR1 MNHEY, CDR2 SVGAGI.